The 15 T cell receptor beta chains below come from one sample, sequenced in a study of T cells in Graves' hyperthyroidism and ophthalmopathy. There were TCR beta CDR3 regions amplified from RNA transcripts. With the HTBI primer set, the TCR CDR3 went through a first round of RT-PCR. TCRdb re-called the multiplex PCR reads through MiXCR, storing one row per CDR3 protein. Of hundreds of thousands of distinct CDR3 sequences in the sample, approximately 40% are singletons; the top ten hold around 10%. The sequenced material came from blood. These receptors came from a young man with Graves' hyperthyroidism.

The chain links TRBV6-1 to TRBJ1-3, with D perhaps matching TRBD1 (5 bases). Germline CDR1 is MNHNS and CDR2 is SASEGT. The CDR3 totals 19 residues. Trimming took off 6 bases at V and 2 bases at J, with 26 bases between the two ends. The CDR3 loop is CASSPRRSGVGVAGNTIYF. As DNA, the CDR3 is TGTGCCAGCAGCCCACGGAGATCGGGGGTAGGGGTTGCTGGAAACACCATATATTTT.

The sample holds many counts of this clonotype. The rearrangement uses TRBV10-2 and TRBJ1-1, with D hard to call. The length of the CDR3 is 15 residues. Germline-derived CDR1 and CDR2 are WSHSY and SAAADI. V was shortened by 3 bases and J by 4 bases, with 15 bases between the two germline ends. CDR3 protein: CASSEERYRGTEAFF. CDR3 DNA: TGCGCCAGCAGTGAAGAGAGGTATCGGGGCACTGAAGCTTTCTTT.

This clonotype was counted a few times. CDR3: CASGFGGQPQHF. In DNA, the CDR3 is TGTGCTAGTGGTTTTGGGGGTCAGCCCCAGCATTTT. The gene calls are TRBV12-5 and TRBJ1-5, with D possibly TRBD1 on 5 matching bases. V dropped 3 bases and J dropped 6 bases, with 6 bases sitting between them. The CDR3 loop spans 12 amino acids. The V gene's germline CDR1 is LGHNT and CDR2 FRNRAP.

The chain links TRBV2 to TRBJ2-7; tentatively, D is TRBD2 (5 bases). Germline-derived CDR1 and CDR2 are SNHLY and FYNNEI. CDR3 length: 14 residues. V was pared by 5 bases and J by 6 bases, with 17 bases between. The CDR3 spells CASSFLNGNPEQYF. The CDR3 nucleotides are TGTGCCAGCAGTTTTTTAAACGGGAATCCCGAGCAGTACTTC.

The chain has TRBV7-9 and TRBJ1-1; D perhaps matches TRBD1 (5 bases). Germline V gene lookup returns CDR1 SEHNR and CDR2 FQNEAQ (reference sequence). The CDR3 is made up of 14 amino acids. V was trimmed by 6 bases and J by 3 bases, leaving 14 bases between them. CDR3 DNA: TGTGCCAGCAGTTATTGGGGCAGGGACACTGAAGCTTTCTTT. It is translated as CASSYWGRDTEAFF.

The genes are TRBV5-5 and TRBJ2-5; D gene unclear. CDR3 size: 12 residues. V lost 4 bases and J lost 9, with 13 bases in between. Germline CDR1 is SGHKS and CDR2 is YYEKEE (reference sequence). The CDR3 is CASSPYPYPQYF. The CDR3 DNA is TGTGCCAGCAGCCCCTATCCGTATCCCCAGTACTTC. Filled out from reference TRBV5-5 and TRBJ2-5, the complete variable domain reads DAGVTQSPTHLIKTRGQQVTLRCSPISGHKSVSWYQQVLGQGPQFIFQYYEKEERGRGNFPDRFSARQFPNYSSELNVNALLLGDSALYLCASSPYPYPQYFGPGTRLLVL.

This chain links TRBV25-1 with TRBJ2-5; TRBD1 matches at 7 bases. The junction had 13 bases not matched to a gene; V was cut back by 8 bases and J by 4 bases. The CDR3 sequence is 15 residues long. The V gene's germline CDR1 is MGHDK and CDR2 SYGVNS. The CDR3 reads CASSPYDRAGETQYF. For the CDR3, the DNA is TGTGCCAGCTCACCATACGACAGGGCTGGAGAGACCCAGTACTTC. The whole variable domain, filled in from reference TRBV25-1 and TRBJ2-5, reads EADIYQTPRYLVIGTGKKITLECSQTMGHDKMYWYQQDPGMELHLIHYSYGVNSTEKGDLSSESTVSRIRTEHFPLTLESARPSHTSQYLCASSPYDRAGETQYFGPGTRLLVL.

This clonotype came up many times. The junction departs from germline at one end; a sequencing error may be responsible. The CDR3 nucleotides read TGTGCCAGCAGCTTACAAGCAGGGTCGTACGAGCAGTACTTC. Its translation is CASSLQAGSYEQYF. The chain is built from TRBV5-1 and TRBJ2-7; a possible D gene is TRBD1 (5 bases). Germline lookup yields CDR1 SGHRS and CDR2 YFSETQ. CDR3 length: 14 amino acids. The variable domain in full, completed from reference TRBV5-1 and TRBJ2-7, reads KAGVTQTPRYLIKTRGQQVTLSCSPISGHRSVSWYQQTPGQGLQFLFEYFSETQRNKGNFPGRFSGRQFSNSRSEMNVSTLELGDSALYLCASSLQAGSYEQYFGPGTRLTVT.

Here the CDR3 DNA reads TGTGCCAGCAGCTTAGGGTCAATTGCCCAGTACTTC. The encoded protein is CASSLGSIAQYF. The chain carries TRBV7-9 and TRBJ2-5; D call uncertain. V dropped 1 base and J dropped 9 bases, with 9 bases sitting between them. This CDR3 contains 12 residues. Germline loops: CDR1 SEHNR, CDR2 FQNEAQ (reference sequence).

V is TRBV9 and J is TRBJ1-1; D gene ambiguous. V was trimmed by 3 bases and J by 5 bases, leaving 14 bases between them. Germline-derived CDR1 and CDR2 are SGDLS and YYNGEE. The CDR3 consists of 14 residues. CDR3 sequence reads: CASSALGGGTEAFF. For the CDR3, the DNA is TGTGCCAGCAGCGCCTTGGGCGGTGGGACTGAAGCTTTCTTT.

This clonotype was picked up a small number of times. This chain joins TRBV7-3 and TRBJ2-5; 9 bases align to TRBD1. Per germline, CDR1 SGHTA and CDR2 FQGTGA. Germline trimming cut 1 base from V and 3 bases from J; bases unmatched to any gene: 9. The CDR3 runs to 17 residues. In DNA form, the CDR3 reads TGTGCCAGCAGCTTAAAAGCGTTGACAGGGGGGAAAGAGACCCAGTACTTC. Translation gives CASSLKALTGGKETQYF.

This clonotype showed up many times. This sequence joins TRBV10-3 and TRBJ2-5; 7 bases fit TRBD2. V lost 2 bases and J lost 9; bases outside the gene matches: 0. Germline CDR1 and CDR2: ENHRY and SYGVKD. The CDR3 is 11 residues long. In DNA, the CDR3 is TGTGCCATCAGTGAGGGGGGGGCCCAGTACTTC. Translating gives CAISEGGAQYF.

This clonotype has a single count. One junction end disagrees with the germline gene, perhaps due to a read error. V gene TRBV6-1 combines with J gene TRBJ2-7; D might be TRBD1 or TRBD2, each matching 5 bases. The CDR3 is 15 residues long. Germline assignment: CDR1 MNHNS and CDR2 SASEGT. The CDR3 DNA reads as TGTGCCAGCAGTGAGGGCAGGGTCTCTCCCGGGGAGCTGTACTTC. This gives the protein CASSEGRVSPGELYF.

This clonotype was picked up many times. J is TRBJ2-5 and V is TRBV7-3; 11 bases agree with TRBD2. Germline-derived CDR1 and CDR2 are SGHTA and FQGTGA. The CDR3 length is 15 residues. V lost 5 bases, J lost 5 bases, and 7 bases stayed unmatched. CDR3 DNA sequence: TGTGCCAGCAGCCCCCATAGCGGGGGGGAGGAGACCCAGTACTTC. Its translation is CASSPHSGGEETQYF.

This clonotype appeared many times. The genes are TRBV9 and TRBJ1-6, with a tentative D call TRBD1 (5 bases). V lost 3 bases to trimming and J lost 11 bases, with 18 bases between them. Germline V lookup: CDR1 SGDLS, CDR2 YYNGEE. The CDR3 consists of 15 residues. The CDR3 coding sequence is TGTGCCAGCAGCGGGGCAACAGAACGGGGGGCACCCCTCCACTTT. This translates into CASSGATERGAPLHF. Full variable domain (rest looked up from reference TRBV9 and TRBJ1-6): DSGVTQTPKHLITATGQRVTLRCSPRSGDLSVYWYQQSLDQGLQFLIQYYNGEERAKGNILERFSAQQFPDLHSELNLSSLELGDSALYFCASSGATERGAPLHFGNGTRLTVT.